A selection of T cell receptor beta chains follows, all from one sample in a study of graft-versus-host responses after intestinal transplantation. TCRdb's copy holds only in-frame clones and misses some; the assay was immunoSEQ multiplex PCR. Among some 90,000 clones listed, roughly 90% were seen once. For these receptors, no antigen is known. The sequences come from unstimulated CD4+ T cells sorted from spleen or lymph node cells, collected before intestinal transplant. All receptors come from a human donor who received an intestinal transplant. CDR3s include the opening cysteine and the closing phenylalanine or tryptophan. A D gene is named only where the DNA matches it firmly. Some rows have no size entry. The others give once, few or many, or a class for an expanded clone.

abundance: once
v_gene: TRBV21-1
d_gene: .
j_gene: TRBJ2-7
CDR3nt: TGTGCCCCCAGGGGGAGCGCCCGCTCCCACTACGAGCAGTACTTC
CDR3aa: CAPRGSARSHYEQYF

abundance: .
v_gene: TRBV1
d_gene: .
j_gene: TRBJ1-1
CDR3nt: TGCACCAGCAGCGATCGAGTCATGAACACTGAAGCTTTCTTT
CDR3aa: CTSSDRVMNTEAFF

abundance: .
v_gene: TRBV18
d_gene: .
j_gene: TRBJ2-7
CDR3nt: TGTGCCAGCTCACCTCTTCAGGGTGGCGAGCAGTACTTC
CDR3aa: CASSPLQGGEQYF

abundance: .
v_gene: TRBV6-5
d_gene: TRBD1
j_gene: TRBJ1-2
CDR3nt: TGTGCCAGCAGTTACCACGGGACAGGGGCCCCCTATGGCTACACCTTC
CDR3aa: CASSYHGTGAPYGYTF

abundance: .
v_gene: TRBV25-1
d_gene: .
j_gene: TRBJ1-2
CDR3nt: TGTGCCAGCAGTGACCGAGGTACCCCTCTTTATGGCTACACCTTC
CDR3aa: CASSDRGTPLYGYTF

abundance: .
v_gene: TRBV6-1
d_gene: .
j_gene: TRBJ1-4
CDR3nt: TGTGCCAGCAGGGGCAATGAAAAACTGTTTTTT
CDR3aa: CASRGNEKLFF

abundance: once
v_gene: TRBV9
d_gene: TRBD2
j_gene: TRBJ2-1
CDR3nt: TGTGCCAGCAGCGTAGTTAGCGCGGGGGGCGATGAGCAGTTCTTC
CDR3aa: CASSVVSAGGDEQFF

abundance: .
v_gene: TRBV25-1
d_gene: .
j_gene: TRBJ1-4
CDR3nt: TGTGCCAGCAGTGTTGGGGGCTCGGGCGAAAAACTGTTTTTT
CDR3aa: CASSVGGSGEKLFF

abundance: .
v_gene: TRBV6-5
d_gene: .
j_gene: TRBJ2-2
CDR3nt: TGTGCCAGCAGTTACTCACTCCCGAACACCGGGGAGCTGTTTTTT
CDR3aa: CASSYSLPNTGELFF

abundance: .
v_gene: TRBV4-1
d_gene: .
j_gene: TRBJ2-7
CDR3nt: TGCGCCAGCAGCCAAGTCGGGGGGCAGTACGAGCAGTACTTC
CDR3aa: CASSQVGGQYEQYF

abundance: .
v_gene: TRBV19
d_gene: .
j_gene: TRBJ1-3
CDR3nt: TGTGCCAGTCTCAGGGGCCCCAGCTCTGGAAACACCATATATTTT
CDR3aa: CASLRGPSSGNTIYF

abundance: .
v_gene: TRBV18
d_gene: TRBD1
j_gene: TRBJ1-2
CDR3nt: TGTGCCAGCTCACCGACTAGGGGGACAGGGGAGTTCTATGGCTACACCTTC
CDR3aa: CASSPTRGTGEFYGYTF

abundance: .
v_gene: TRBV2
d_gene: .
j_gene: TRBJ2-7
CDR3nt: TGTGCCAGCAGCGCGGGGTACGAGCAGTACTTC
CDR3aa: CASSAGYEQYF

abundance: .
v_gene: TRBV19
d_gene: .
j_gene: TRBJ2-7
CDR3nt: TGTGCCAGTGGACGGACGGACGTGAGGGACGAGCAGTACTTC
CDR3aa: CASGRTDVRDEQYF

abundance: few
v_gene: TRBV6-1
d_gene: TRBD2
j_gene: TRBJ2-7
CDR3nt: TGTGCCAGCGGGAGGGAGGTTTACGAGCAGTACTTC
CDR3aa: CASGREVYEQYF

abundance: .
v_gene: TRBV6-1
d_gene: .
j_gene: TRBJ2-7
CDR3nt: TGTGCCAGCAGTGGAGCACATCCCACCTACGAGCAGTACTTC
CDR3aa: CASSGAHPTYEQYF

abundance: .
v_gene: TRBV6-5
d_gene: .
j_gene: TRBJ2-7
CDR3nt: TGTGCCAGCACTCGAGTCCAGGGTTCTTCCTACGAGCAGTACTTC
CDR3aa: CASTRVQGSSYEQYF

abundance: .
v_gene: TRBV9
d_gene: .
j_gene: TRBJ2-7
CDR3nt: TGTGCCAGCAGCCCCCGGACGGGATCCTACGAGCAGTACTTC
CDR3aa: CASSPRTGSYEQYF

abundance: .
v_gene: TRBV18
d_gene: TRBD1
j_gene: TRBJ1-4
CDR3nt: TGTGCCAGCTCACCGGCTCCGGGACAGGGGGTAAAACTGTTTTTT
CDR3aa: CASSPAPGQGVKLFF

abundance: .
v_gene: TRBV7-9
d_gene: .
j_gene: TRBJ2-1
CDR3nt: TGTGCCAGCAGTTTAAGGACAGACAGTGAGCAGTTCTTC
CDR3aa: CASSLRTDSEQFF

abundance: .
v_gene: TRBV19
d_gene: .
j_gene: TRBJ1-4
CDR3nt: TGTGCCAGTAGTACAAGCGCGCCGGGTGAAAAACTGTTTTTT
CDR3aa: CASSTSAPGEKLFF

abundance: once
v_gene: TRBV27
d_gene: .
j_gene: TRBJ1-6
CDR3nt: TGTGCCAGCAGGGGGTGGGGGCAGAATTCACCCCTCCACTTT
CDR3aa: CASRGWGQNSPLHF

abundance: .
v_gene: TRBV7-2
d_gene: .
j_gene: TRBJ1-6
CDR3nt: TGTGCCAGCAGCCTATTCAGGGATTCACCCCTCCACTTT
CDR3aa: CASSLFRDSPLHF

abundance: .
v_gene: TRBV5-1
d_gene: TRBD1
j_gene: TRBJ2-3
CDR3nt: TGCGCCAGCAGCTCAGGGACAGCCACAGATACGCAGTATTTT
CDR3aa: CASSSGTATDTQYF

abundance: .
v_gene: TRBV7-2
d_gene: .
j_gene: TRBJ1-2
CDR3nt: TGTGCCAGCAGCTTTGTAGTTAACTATGGCTACACCTTC
CDR3aa: CASSFVVNYGYTF

abundance: .
v_gene: TRBV6-1
d_gene: .
j_gene: TRBJ1-6
CDR3nt: TGTGCCAGCAAGTTTGGGCAGGGGACGTCACCCCTCCACTTT
CDR3aa: CASKFGQGTSPLHF

abundance: .
v_gene: TRBV9
d_gene: .
j_gene: TRBJ2-5
CDR3nt: TGTGCCAGCAGCGTAGCTCTGGCCCCCCAAGAGACCCAGTACTTC
CDR3aa: CASSVALAPQETQYF

abundance: .
v_gene: TRBV10-3
d_gene: .
j_gene: TRBJ2-2
CDR3nt: TGTGCCAACGGTCAAACCGGGAACACCGGGGAGCTGTTTTTT
CDR3aa: CANGQTGNTGELFF

abundance: .
v_gene: TRBV2
d_gene: TRBD1
j_gene: TRBJ2-7
CDR3nt: TGTGCCAGCTCTCACCTGGACAGGAGTTCCGAGCAGTACTTC
CDR3aa: CASSHLDRSSEQYF

abundance: .
v_gene: TRBV11-2
d_gene: TRBD2
j_gene: TRBJ2-5
CDR3nt: TGTGCCAGCAGCTTAATACTAGCGGGGGCCCAAGAGACCCAGTACTTC
CDR3aa: CASSLILAGAQETQYF

abundance: .
v_gene: TRBV9
d_gene: TRBD2
j_gene: TRBJ2-7
CDR3nt: TGTGCCAGCAGCGAGACCCTAGCGGGGGGACCCTACGAGCAGTACTTC
CDR3aa: CASSETLAGGPYEQYF

abundance: .
v_gene: TRBV6-1
d_gene: TRBD1
j_gene: TRBJ1-2
CDR3nt: TGTGCCAGCAGGAACGTTGGACAGGGGGCGAAAGGCTACACCTTC
CDR3aa: CASRNVGQGAKGYTF

abundance: .
v_gene: TRBV29-1
d_gene: .
j_gene: TRBJ1-4
CDR3nt: TGCAGCGTGGTCGGGATGCAAAATGAAAAACTGTTTTTT
CDR3aa: CSVVGMQNEKLFF

abundance: .
v_gene: TRBV7-6
d_gene: .
j_gene: TRBJ1-2
CDR3nt: TGTGCCAGCAGCTTAGCCCCACAAAACTATGGCTACACCTTC
CDR3aa: CASSLAPQNYGYTF

abundance: .
v_gene: TRBV5-5
d_gene: .
j_gene: TRBJ2-3
CDR3nt: TGTGCCAGCACCCGGAGGACGGCCCTTGGGGATACGCAGTATTTT
CDR3aa: CASTRRTALGDTQYF

abundance: .
v_gene: TRBV11-2
d_gene: TRBD1
j_gene: TRBJ1-6
CDR3nt: TGTGCCAGCAGCGGACAGGACTCCTATAATTCACCCCTCCACTTT
CDR3aa: CASSGQDSYNSPLHF

abundance: .
v_gene: TRBV5-4
d_gene: .
j_gene: TRBJ2-1
CDR3nt: TGTGCCAGCAGCTTGGACTTTCGCGGGTCCTACAATGAGCAGTTCTTC
CDR3aa: CASSLDFRGSYNEQFF

abundance: .
v_gene: TRBV5-1
d_gene: .
j_gene: TRBJ2-1
CDR3nt: TGCGCCAGCAGCTTGGTGGCGGCCAATGAGCAGTTCTTC
CDR3aa: CASSLVAANEQFF

abundance: .
v_gene: TRBV2
d_gene: .
j_gene: TRBJ1-3
CDR3nt: TGTGCCAGCAGTGAACTGGGGAGCTCTGGAAACACCATATATTTT
CDR3aa: CASSELGSSGNTIYF

abundance: .
v_gene: TRBV11-2
d_gene: TRBD1
j_gene: TRBJ1-1
CDR3nt: TGTGCCAGCAGCCCTGGGACAGGGGGCTGGGACACTGAAGCTTTCTTT
CDR3aa: CASSPGTGGWDTEAFF

abundance: few
v_gene: TRBV5-1
d_gene: TRBD2
j_gene: TRBJ2-7
CDR3nt: TGCGCCAGCAGCGCTCGACTAGCAGACCTCTCCTACGAGCAGTACTTC
CDR3aa: CASSARLADLSYEQYF

abundance: .
v_gene: TRBV6-5
d_gene: .
j_gene: TRBJ2-3
CDR3nt: TGTGCCAGCAGTTACGGGGGCCCGTCCACAGATACGCAGTATTTT
CDR3aa: CASSYGGPSTDTQYF

abundance: .
v_gene: TRBV6-1
d_gene: TRBD1
j_gene: TRBJ2-3
CDR3nt: TGTGCCAGCTCAAGAGACAGGGCTTGGGATACGCAGTATTTT
CDR3aa: CASSRDRAWDTQYF